These T cell receptor beta chains were read from a single sample in a study of a mutant IDH1 vaccine in newly diagnosed glioma. The repertoire was sequenced with immunoSEQ multiplex PCR; TCRdb's copy has only in-frame clones and lacks some. Among around 65,000 clones listed, roughly 87% were seen once. For these receptors, no antigen is known. This specimen was PBMCs, taken from a glioma patient whose treatment included an IDH1 peptide vaccine. The source is a man younger than 40 with glioma. Both conserved end residues are part of each CDR3. The order of the fields is J gene, clone size, D gene, V gene, CDR3 protein, CDR3 DNA. D genes are given only for firm matches. Size tells how often a clone was seen (once, few, many) or the class of an expanded clone, and some rows leave it out.

TRBJ2-7 | - | TRBD1 | TRBV4-1 | CASSHSTTGFGYEQYF | TGCGCCAGCAGCCACTCTACGACAGGGTTTGGCTACGAGCAGTACTTC
TRBJ1-5 | few | - | TRBV7-2 | CASSVQGSGNQPQHF | TGTGCCAGCAGCGTCCAGGGATCGGGAAATCAGCCCCAGCATTTT
TRBJ2-2 | - | - | TRBV5-1 | CASRLRIDTGELFF | TGCGCCAGCAGACTTCGGATAGACACCGGGGAGCTGTTTTTT
TRBJ1-1 | - | - | TRBV5-4 | CASSLIGANTEAFF | TGTGCCAGCAGCCTCATAGGGGCGAACACTGAAGCTTTCTTT
TRBJ1-1 | - | - | TRBV27 | CASSFVRQMNTEAFF | TGTGCCAGCAGTTTTGTCCGACAGATGAACACTGAAGCTTTCTTT
TRBJ2-7 | - | TRBD2 | TRBV7-9 | CASSVSSGGSYEQYF | TGTGCCAGCAGCGTCAGCAGCGGGGGGTCCTACGAGCAGTACTTC
TRBJ1-2 | - | - | TRBV2 | CASSGYQVFGGYTF | TGTGCCAGCAGTGGGTACCAGGTGTTTGGTGGCTACACCTTC
TRBJ1-3 | - | - | TRBV14 | CASSPMTGGNTIYF | TGTGCCAGCAGCCCTATGACAGGTGGAAACACCATATATTTT
TRBJ2-1 | - | - | TRBV7-9 | CASSLDSPYGDEQFF | TGTGCCAGCAGCTTGGACTCCCCGTACGGGGATGAGCAGTTCTTC
TRBJ2-7 | - | - | TRBV28 | CASSLMWGHEQYF | TGTGCCAGCAGTTTGATGTGGGGGCACGAGCAGTACTTC
TRBJ1-1 | few | TRBD1 | TRBV19 | CASSIKGAGGWLNTEAFF | TGTGCCAGTAGTATTAAGGGGGCAGGGGGCTGGCTGAACACTGAAGCTTTCTTT